This TCR beta chain derives from a study of shared clonotypes between healthy human individuals. Sequencing was performed on unsorted PBMC DNA using ten immunoSEQ deep assay plates. Per the authors' pipeline: ImmunoSEQ yielded junction-only sequences lacking quality scores, so filtering differed. Libraries were prepared by immunoSEQ multiplex PCR; TCRdb keeps only in-frame clonotypes and omits some of them. The DNA was the basis for D and trimming; V, J and clone size are from that table. Of fewer than 650,000 clones in the sample, roughly four fifths were seen once. HIV-negative, healthy adults without recent acute infections or vaccinations were the donors. V dropped 3 bases and J dropped 6 bases, with 12 bases sitting between them. Looked up from germline, CDR1 is SGDLS and CDR2 is YYNGEE. The CDR3 is made up of 13 amino acids.

The sequenced material came from PBMCs. This receptor was obtained from a woman between 40 and 50 years old in good health. Some clones in this sample may be carry-over from other donors' samples. The V gene is TRBV9, the J gene TRBJ1-1, with a weak D call TRBD1 (6 bases). The CDR3, as DNA: TGTGCCAGCAGCGACAGGGCCCTCTCTGAAGCTTTCTTT. Encoded protein: CASSDRALSEAFF. The full variable domain, its missing parts supplied by reference TRBV9 and TRBJ1-1, is DSGVTQTPKHLITATGQRVTLRCSPRSGDLSVYWYQQSLDQGLQFLIQYYNGEERAKGNILERFSAQQFPDLHSELNLSSLELGDSALYFCASSDRALSEAFFGQGTRLTVV.